These 14 T cell receptor beta chains came from one sample sequenced in a study of shared clonotypes between healthy human individuals. Here immunoSEQ multiplex PCR was the method, and the copy in TCRdb shows in-frame clones only, minus some. Here the sample spans a few million clones, around 93% being singletons. Naive CD8 cells, CD45RO-negative and positively selected for CCR7, excluded terminally differentiated effector memory CD45RA+ cells. The sequenced sample was naive CD8+ T cells from PBMCs. These receptors originate from a man between 18 and 35 years old in good health. Some clones in this sample may be carry-over from other donors' samples.

This clone was observed once. The same CDR3 also results from other DNA sequences found in this sample. J is TRBJ1-2 and V is TRBV27; D uncertain. The germline gives CDR1 MNHEY, CDR2 SMNVEV (reference sequence). The CDR3 is made up of 13 amino acids. V shed 3 bases and J shed 0 bases, with 5 bases lying between them. CDR3 sequence (DNA): TGTGCCAGCAGTTTGGGCCCTAACTATGGCTACACCTTC. Protein product: CASSLGPNYGYTF.

The V and J genes are TRBV5-1 and TRBJ1-4; 7 bases are shared with TRBD1. Trimming removed 3 bases from V and 3 bases from J; junction bases left unmatched: 2. Germline lookup yields CDR1 SGHRS and CDR2 YFSETQ. The CDR3 loop spans 14 amino acids. CDR3 DNA sequence: TGCGCCAGCAGCTGGGACAGACCTAATGAAAAACTGTTTTTT. Its translation: CASSWDRPNEKLFF.

The chain is built from TRBV27 and TRBJ1-5; D not certain. The CDR3 is 16 amino acids. Germline V gene sequence: CDR1 MNHEY, CDR2 SMNVEV (reference sequence). V gave up 2 bases and J gave up 3 bases, with 14 bases separating them. Written as DNA, the CDR3 is TGTGCCAGCAGTTTAATAGTACCGGGCGTCAATCAGCCCCAGCATTTT. Its protein is CASSLIVPGVNQPQHF.

As concerns this clone: Other DNA sequences in this specimen translate into the identical CDR3. The rearrangement uses TRBV29-1 and TRBJ1-1; TRBD1 agrees at 8 bases. In germline, CDR1 is SQVTM, CDR2 ANQGSEA. The CDR3 is 11 residues long. The J segment lost 4 bases and the V segment lost 6 bases, leaving 1 base of the junction unmatched. This chain's CDR3 is CSVDRGTEAFF. In DNA form, the CDR3 reads TGCAGCGTCGACAGGGGCACTGAAGCTTTCTTT.

The chain uses TRBV19 and TRBJ2-1; 9 bases match TRBD2. Per the germline V gene, CDR1 is LNHDA and CDR2 is SQIVND (reference sequence). J lost 6 bases, V lost 6 bases, and 12 bases had no gene match. The CDR3 spans 16 residues. The CDR3 region has the DNA TGTGCCAGTAGCCCCTGGAGGACTAGCGCATCCAATGAGCAGTTCTTC. Translating gives CASSPWRTSASNEQFF.

This clone was observed a handful of times. The sample contains more than one DNA sequence encoding this CDR3. V usage is TRBV27 and J usage is TRBJ1-1, with 11 bases fitting TRBD1. This CDR3 comprises 13 residues. Trimming removed 6 bases from V and 5 bases from J; junction bases left unmatched: 2. CDR1 is MNHEY and CDR2 is SMNVEV in the germline V gene (reference sequence). The CDR3 reads CASRGQGVTEAFF. CDR3 bases: TGTGCCAGCAGGGGACAGGGGGTTACTGAAGCTTTCTTT.

V usage is TRBV27 and J usage is TRBJ1-4; D gene uncertain. The V and J ends lost 0 bases and 5 bases respectively, with 13 bases between them. The CDR3 extends over 16 amino acids. In germline, CDR1 is MNHEY, CDR2 SMNVEV (reference sequence). CDR3 sequence: CASSLSAGRLNEKLFF. Here the CDR3 DNA reads TGTGCCAGCAGTTTATCGGCGGGTCGATTAAATGAAAAACTGTTTTTT.

In this sample, this clone turned up once. The chain joins TRBV30 to TRBJ2-2; 9 bases align to TRBD2. With 2 bases clipped from V and 8 bases from J, the junction kept 9 bases outside the gene matches. Germline V gene lookup returns CDR1 GTSNPN and CDR2 SVGIG (reference sequence). The CDR3 contains 15 residues. DNA for the CDR3: TGTGCCTGGAGTCCCCGGACTAGCGATTCAGGGGAGCTGTTTTTT. As protein: CAWSPRTSDSGELFF.

In its sample, this clone was seen once. The rearrangement uses TRBV7-9 and TRBJ2-3; perhaps TRBD1 as D (6 bases). The CDR3 contains 17 residues. Germline CDR1 SEHNR, CDR2 FQNEAQ (reference sequence). Trimming cost V 1 base and J 0 bases, with 14 bases left between them. The CDR3 loop is CASSLGYDRISTDTQYF. CDR3 DNA: TGTGCCAGCAGCTTAGGGTACGACAGGATTAGCACAGATACGCAGTATTTT.

The chain links TRBV6-6 to TRBJ2-3; D is undetermined. CDR3 length: 15 residues. Germline V lookup: CDR1 MNHNY, CDR2 SVGAGI (reference sequence). With 0 bases removed from V and 2 bases from J, the gap between germline ends came to 9 bases. The CDR3: CASSYSGRFTDTQYF. In DNA, the CDR3 is TGTGCCAGCAGTTACTCGGGCCGATTCACAGATACGCAGTATTTT.

The CDR3 sequence: CASSQVWPEQFF. CDR3 bases: TGTGCCAGCAGCCAAGTATGGCCTGAGCAGTTCTTC. V is TRBV14 and J is TRBJ2-1, with unresolved D. There are 12 residues in the CDR3. Germline CDR1 reads SGHDN; CDR2 reads FVKESK. V lost 1 base and J lost 9, with 7 bases in between.

This CDR3 reads CSVDQGDNYGYTF. Here the CDR3 DNA reads TGCAGCGTTGACCAGGGGGATAACTATGGCTACACCTTC. The rearrangement links TRBV29-1 to TRBJ1-2; 7 positions agree with TRBD1. Germline CDR1 SQVTM, CDR2 ANQGSEA. J was trimmed by 1 base and V by 3 bases; bases with no gene match: 2. The CDR3 length is 13 residues.

The chain links TRBV5-1 to TRBJ1-1; unclear D gene. CDR1 and CDR2 from the germline V gene are SGHRS and YFSETQ. The CDR3 runs to 14 residues. V dropped 0 bases and J dropped 6 bases, with 12 bases sitting between them. CDR3: CASSLGVGVAEAFF. As DNA, the CDR3 is TGCGCCAGCAGCTTGGGGGTGGGAGTCGCTGAAGCTTTCTTT.

V gene TRBV5-1 combines with J gene TRBJ2-7, with D maybe TRBD2 (6 bases). There are 15 residues in the CDR3. Germline V CDR1 and CDR2: SGHRS, YFSETQ. V was trimmed by 2 bases and J by 2 bases, leaving 14 bases between them. CDR3 bases: TGCGCCAGCAGCTTCGGGGACTTGAACCCCTACGAGCAGTACTTC. This encodes CASSFGDLNPYEQYF.